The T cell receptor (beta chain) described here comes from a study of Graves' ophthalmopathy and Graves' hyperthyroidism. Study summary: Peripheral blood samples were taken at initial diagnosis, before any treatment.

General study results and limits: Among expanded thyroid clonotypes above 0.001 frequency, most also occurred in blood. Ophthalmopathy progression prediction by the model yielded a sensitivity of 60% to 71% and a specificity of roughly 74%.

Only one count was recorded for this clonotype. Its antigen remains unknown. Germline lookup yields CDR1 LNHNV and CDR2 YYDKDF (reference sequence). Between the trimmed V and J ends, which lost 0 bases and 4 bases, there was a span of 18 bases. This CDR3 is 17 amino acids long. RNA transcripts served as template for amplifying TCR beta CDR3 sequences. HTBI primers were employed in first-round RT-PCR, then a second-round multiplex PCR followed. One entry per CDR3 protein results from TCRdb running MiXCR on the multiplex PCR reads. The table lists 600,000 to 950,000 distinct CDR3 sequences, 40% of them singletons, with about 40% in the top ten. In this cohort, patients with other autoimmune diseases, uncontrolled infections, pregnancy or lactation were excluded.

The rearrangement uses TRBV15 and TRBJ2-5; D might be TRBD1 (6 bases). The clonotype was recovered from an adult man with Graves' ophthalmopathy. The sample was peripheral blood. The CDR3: CATSRDSATGWGETQYF. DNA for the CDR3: TGTGCCACCAGCAGAGATTCGGCCACAGGGTGGGGAGAGACCCAGTACTTC.